Given below is one T cell receptor (beta chain) in context. This sample stems from a study of CD8 T cells in Susac syndrome. An input of roughly 0.5 to 1 ug of RNA was subjected to reverse transcription using random hexamers. TCRdb reprocessed the immunoSEQ multiplex PCR reads via MiXCR and lists one record per CDR3 protein. The repertoire holds about 300,000 distinct CDR3 sequences, with roughly 85% as singletons. This CDR3 has 14 residues. The ends were cut back, 6 bases at V and 7 bases at J, with 16 bases in the middle. Germline lookup yields CDR1 SGHAT and CDR2 FQNNGV. The sequencing input was CD8+ T cells from PBMCs. The TCR was taken from a human donor with multiple sclerosis. This chain links TRBV11-2 with TRBJ1-3; D call uncertain. CDR3: CASRTQQPENTIYF. The DNA for the CDR3 is TGTGCCAGCAGGACCCAACAGCCGGAGAACACCATATATTTT.